This is a list of T cell receptor beta chains from one sample in a study of cytomegalovirus exposure and HLA in healthy donors. Some clones are missing from TCRdb's copy, which holds only in-frame ones; the method was immunoSEQ multiplex PCR. The sample yields some 120,000 clones, 8.5% to 10% seen once. Specimen: PBMCs. Receptors originate from a man aged 25-45 years in good health and CMV-seronegative. Each CDR3 is given with its conserved first and last residue. D genes are given only for firm matches. Only part of the rows carry a size: once, few, many, or a class if the clone is expanded.

d_gene | j_gene | v_gene | abundance | CDR3aa | CDR3nt
TRBD2 | TRBJ2-1 | TRBV11-2 | - | CASRPGLAGDNEQFF | TGTGCCAGCAGACCCGGACTAGCGGGAGACAATGAGCAGTTCTTC
- | TRBJ1-3 | TRBV2 | - | CASSESGGTGNTIYF | TGTGCCAGCAGTGAGTCGGGGGGCACTGGAAACACCATATATTTT
TRBD1 | TRBJ2-5 | TRBV7-6 | - | CASSVNRGEETQYF | TGTGCCAGCAGCGTCAACAGGGGGGAGGAGACCCAGTACTTC
- | TRBJ2-1 | TRBV30 | - | CAWSPGEQFF | TGTGCCTGGAGCCCCGGTGAGCAGTTCTTC
- | TRBJ1-2 | TRBV5-1 | - | CASSLDGSGYTF | TGCGCCAGCAGCTTGGATGGTAGTGGCTACACCTTC
TRBD2 | TRBJ2-3 | TRBV29-1 | few | CSVHGTSGTDTQYF | TGCAGCGTCCATGGGACTAGCGGCACAGATACGCAGTATTTT
TRBD2 | TRBJ2-7 | TRBV6-5 | few | CASRSAGTKDYEQYF | TGTGCCAGCAGAAGCGCCGGGACTAAAGACTACGAGCAGTACTTC
TRBD2 | TRBJ2-3 | TRBV11-2 | - | CASNLGGARTDTQYF | TGTGCCAGCAACCTCGGGGGGGCCCGGACAGATACGCAGTATTTT
TRBD1 | TRBJ1-1 | TRBV5-1 | - | CASSPVAGGTEAFF | TGCGCCAGCAGCCCTGTCGCAGGGGGGACTGAAGCTTTCTTT
- | TRBJ1-6 | TRBV19 | - | CASSAQGNSPLHF | TGTGCCAGTAGTGCGCAGGGGAATTCACCCCTCCACTTT
TRBD1 | TRBJ1-4 | TRBV5-3 | - | CARSFRGLPFNEKLFF | TGTGCCAGAAGCTTCAGGGGGCTCCCCTTTAATGAAAAACTGTTTTTT
- | TRBJ2-3 | TRBV6-5 | few | CASSSVADTQYF | TGTGCCAGCAGTTCCGTAGCAGATACGCAGTATTTT
- | TRBJ2-1 | TRBV21-1 | - | CASSRLAGDRGEQFF | TGTGCCAGCAGCCGACTAGCGGGGGATCGTGGTGAGCAGTTCTTC
TRBD1 | TRBJ1-5 | TRBV9 | - | CASSWGQEKNQPQHF | TGTGCCAGCAGCTGGGGACAGGAGAAAAATCAGCCCCAGCATTTT
TRBD2 | TRBJ2-5 | TRBV4-1 | - | CASSPVAGGGETQYF | TGCGCCAGCAGCCCGGTAGCGGGAGGGGGGGAGACCCAGTACTTC
- | TRBJ1-6 | TRBV2 | few | CASSESQGLDNSPLHF | TGTGCCAGCAGTGAGTCGCAGGGATTAGATAATTCACCCCTCCACTTT
- | TRBJ1-1 | TRBV13 | few | CASSLSDKNVAEAFF | TGTGCCAGCAGCTTATCCGACAAGAACGTGGCTGAAGCTTTCTTT
- | TRBJ1-3 | TRBV4-2 | few | CASSQDTGSGAIYF | TGTGCCAGCAGCCAAGATACAGGCTCGGGGGCCATATATTTT
TRBD2 | TRBJ2-3 | TRBV5-1 | few | CASSLAVLAGDLTQYF | TGCGCCAGCAGCTTGGCCGTCCTAGCGGGAGATCTTACGCAGTATTTT
- | TRBJ1-1 | TRBV6-1 | - | CASSEYWDIGLSEAFF | TGTGCCAGCAGTGAATATTGGGACATAGGATTGTCTGAAGCTTTCTTT
- | TRBJ1-5 | TRBV28 | few | CASSQGNNQPQHF | TGTGCCAGCAGCCAGGGGAACAATCAGCCCCAGCATTTT
TRBD1 | TRBJ2-2 | TRBV11-3 | few | CASSSRTGLGELFF | TGTGCCAGCAGCTCCCGGACAGGGCTCGGGGAGCTGTTTTTT
TRBD2 | TRBJ2-5 | TRBV7-9 | - | CASSFGTSGVIQETQYF | TGTGCCAGCAGCTTTGGGACTAGCGGGGTGATCCAAGAGACCCAGTACTTC
- | TRBJ1-1 | TRBV27 | few | CASSLQGPLPTEAFF | TGTGCCAGCAGTCTACAGGGCCCCCTTCCCACTGAAGCTTTCTTT
TRBD2 | TRBJ2-1 | TRBV9 | - | CASSARLAGLGGVSYNEQFF | TGTGCCAGCAGCGCGAGACTAGCGGGATTGGGGGGGGTCTCCTACAATGAGCAGTTCTTC
- | TRBJ1-1 | TRBV9 | - | CASSVGAGVVSTEAFF | TGTGCCAGCAGCGTAGGGGCAGGGGTGGTCAGCACTGAAGCTTTCTTT
TRBD1 | TRBJ1-1 | TRBV7-9 | - | CASRVDRELSEAFF | TGTGCCAGCAGGGTTGACAGGGAGTTGTCTGAAGCTTTCTTT
TRBD2 | TRBJ2-1 | TRBV11-1 | - | CASRSSGSPYNEQFF | TGTGCCAGCAGGTCTAGCGGGAGCCCCTACAATGAGCAGTTCTTC
TRBD1 | TRBJ1-5 | TRBV4-3 | - | CASSQILDRARQPQHF | TGCGCCAGCAGCCAAATCCTAGACAGGGCCAGGCAGCCCCAGCATTTT
- | TRBJ2-3 | TRBV11-1 | - | CASSLDSGSTDTQYF | TGTGCCAGCAGCTTAGACAGCGGGAGCACAGATACGCAGTATTTT
- | TRBJ1-2 | TRBV28 | - | CATWGVVGYTF | TGTGCCACCTGGGGGGTGGTTGGCTACACCTTC
- | TRBJ1-5 | TRBV28 | - | CASSTQTGNQPQHF | TGTGCCAGCAGTACCCAGACAGGTAATCAGCCCCAGCATTTT
TRBD1 | TRBJ1-4 | TRBV7-8 | - | CASRLDRGNEKLFF | TGTGCCAGCAGACTCGACAGGGGAAATGAAAAACTGTTTTTT
- | TRBJ1-6 | TRBV18 | - | CASSMGQGTNSPLHF | TGTGCCAGCTCAATGGGTCAGGGCACTAATTCACCCCTCCACTTT
- | TRBJ2-2 | TRBV13 | few | CASGAVSTGELFF | TGTGCCAGCGGAGCGGTGAGCACCGGGGAGCTGTTTTTT
- | TRBJ1-5 | TRBV27 | - | CASSTGTTVQPQHF | TGTGCCAGCAGTACCGGGACAACTGTCCAGCCCCAGCATTTT
- | TRBJ2-3 | TRBV28 | - | CASSDRTPDTQYF | TGTGCCAGCAGTGACAGGACCCCAGATACGCAGTATTTT
TRBD1 | TRBJ1-1 | TRBV14 | few | CASSWDRNTEAFF | TGTGCCAGCAGCTGGGACAGGAACACTGAAGCTTTCTTT
- | TRBJ2-3 | TRBV12-2 | - | CASRLVGRRGPTDTQYF | TGTGCAAGTCGCTTGGTAGGGAGGCGGGGCCCCACAGATACGCAGTATTTT
- | TRBJ2-5 | TRBV11-2 | few | CASSFGARLQETQYF | TGTGCCAGCAGCTTTGGGGCCAGATTACAAGAGACCCAGTACTTC
- | TRBJ2-2 | TRBV25-1 | - | CASSRGGGNAGELFF | TGTGCCAGCAGTCGTGGCGGGGGCAACGCCGGGGAGCTGTTTTTT
TRBD2 | TRBJ2-1 | TRBV10-3 | few | CAISESLAGSDEQFF | TGTGCCATCAGTGAGTCCTTAGCGGGAAGTGATGAGCAGTTCTTC
- | TRBJ1-5 | TRBV6-5 | few | CASSYRGGEGNQPQHF | TGTGCCAGCAGTTACCGGGGGGGAGAGGGCAATCAGCCCCAGCATTTT
TRBD2 | TRBJ2-1 | TRBV5-1 | few | CASSLVLAGGVYEQFF | TGCGCCAGCAGCTTGGTACTAGCGGGAGGGGTATATGAGCAGTTCTTC
TRBD2 | TRBJ2-1 | TRBV4-1 | - | CASSQHTSGGVQFF | TGCGCCAGCAGCCAACACACTAGCGGGGGAGTGCAGTTCTTC
TRBD2 | TRBJ2-1 | TRBV7-3 | few | CASSLRAGGYYNEQFF | TGTGCCAGCAGCTTAAGGGCGGGAGGCTACTACAATGAGCAGTTCTTC
- | TRBJ2-7 | TRBV11-2 | - | CASSLADIVEQYF | TGTGCCAGCAGCTTAGCGGACATCGTCGAGCAGTACTTC
- | TRBJ1-2 | TRBV6-6 | few | CASSPYREAGYTF | TGTGCCAGCAGTCCTTACAGGGAAGCAGGCTACACCTTC
- | TRBJ1-4 | TRBV2 | - | CASSRNQEANEKLFF | TGTGCCAGCAGCAGGAACCAAGAAGCTAATGAAAAACTGTTTTTT
TRBD1 | TRBJ2-7 | TRBV28 | - | CASRTPGTGTYEQYF | TGTGCCAGCAGGACCCCCGGGACAGGCACCTACGAGCAGTACTTC
TRBD2 | TRBJ2-3 | TRBV29-1 | - | CSVREGQDTQYF | TGCAGCGTCCGGGAGGGACAAGATACGCAGTATTTT
TRBD2 | TRBJ2-6 | TRBV10-1 | - | CAWEGSGANVLTF | TGCGCCTGGGAGGGCTCTGGGGCCAACGTCCTGACTTTC
TRBD1 | TRBJ2-7 | TRBV27 | - | CASRGDRGLYEQYF | TGTGCCAGCAGGGGGGACAGGGGGCTGTACGAGCAGTACTTC
TRBD1 | TRBJ2-1 | TRBV27 | few | CASSLSGQGWPSSYNEQFF | TGTGCCAGCAGTTTATCGGGACAGGGGTGGCCGAGCTCCTACAATGAGCAGTTCTTC
TRBD1 | TRBJ1-1 | TRBV6-5 | few | CASSRDRGDTEAFF | TGTGCCAGCAGTCGGGACAGGGGGGACACTGAAGCTTTCTTT
TRBD1 | TRBJ1-5 | TRBV19 | - | CASNHLEGAWQPQHF | TGTGCCAGTAACCACCTGGAGGGGGCTTGGCAGCCCCAGCATTTT
- | TRBJ1-5 | TRBV6-1 | - | CASRVRESEQPQHF | TGTGCCAGCAGGGTCCGGGAGAGTGAGCAGCCCCAGCATTTT
- | TRBJ2-7 | TRBV11-3 | - | CASSLEHSYEQYF | TGTGCCAGCAGCTTAGAGCACAGCTACGAGCAGTACTTC
- | TRBJ1-1 | TRBV28 | few | CASRTGTSTTEAFF | TGTGCCAGCAGGACCGGGACATCAACCACTGAAGCTTTCTTT